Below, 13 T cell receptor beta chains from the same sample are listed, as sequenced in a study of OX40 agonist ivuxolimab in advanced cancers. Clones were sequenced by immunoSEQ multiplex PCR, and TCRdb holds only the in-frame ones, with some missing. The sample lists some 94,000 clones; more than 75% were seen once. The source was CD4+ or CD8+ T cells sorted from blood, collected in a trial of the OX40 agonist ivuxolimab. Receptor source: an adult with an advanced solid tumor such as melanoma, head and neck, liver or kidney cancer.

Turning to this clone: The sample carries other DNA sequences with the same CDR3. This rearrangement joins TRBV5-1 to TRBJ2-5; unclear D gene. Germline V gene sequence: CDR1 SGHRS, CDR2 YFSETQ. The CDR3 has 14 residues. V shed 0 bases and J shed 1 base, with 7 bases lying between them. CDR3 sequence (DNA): TGCGCCAGCAGCTTGGCAGGCGCCCAAGAGACCCAGTACTTC. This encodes CASSLAGAQETQYF.

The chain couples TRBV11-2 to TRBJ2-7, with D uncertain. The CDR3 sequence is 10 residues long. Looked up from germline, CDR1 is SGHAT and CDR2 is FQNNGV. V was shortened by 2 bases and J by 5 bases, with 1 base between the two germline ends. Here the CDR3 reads CASSLNEQYF. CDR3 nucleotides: TGTGCCAGCAGCTTAAACGAGCAGTACTTC.

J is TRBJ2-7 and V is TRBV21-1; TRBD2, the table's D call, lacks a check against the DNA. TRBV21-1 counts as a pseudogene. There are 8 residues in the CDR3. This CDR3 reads CALYEQYF. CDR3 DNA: TGTGCCCTCTACGAGCAGTACTTC.

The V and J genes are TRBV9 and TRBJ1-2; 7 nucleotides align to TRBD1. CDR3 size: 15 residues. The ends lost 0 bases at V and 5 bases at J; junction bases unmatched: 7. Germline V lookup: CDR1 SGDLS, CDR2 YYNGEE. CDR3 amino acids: CASSVAGGTNYGYTF. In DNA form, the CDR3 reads TGTGCCAGCAGCGTAGCAGGGGGGACAAATTATGGCTACACCTTC.

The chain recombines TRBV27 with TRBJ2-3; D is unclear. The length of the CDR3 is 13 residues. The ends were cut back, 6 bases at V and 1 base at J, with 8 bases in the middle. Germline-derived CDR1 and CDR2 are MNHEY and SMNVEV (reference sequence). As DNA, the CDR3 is TGTGCCAGCAGAACCGCCGGCACAGATACGCAGTATTTT. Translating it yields CASRTAGTDTQYF.

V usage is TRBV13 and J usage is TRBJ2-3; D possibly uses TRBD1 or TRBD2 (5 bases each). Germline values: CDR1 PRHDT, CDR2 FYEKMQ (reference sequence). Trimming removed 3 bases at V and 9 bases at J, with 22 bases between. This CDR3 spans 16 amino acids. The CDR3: CASSFSLRTNRDTQYF. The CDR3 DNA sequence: TGTGCCAGCAGCTTCTCCCTGAGGACAAACCGGGACACGCAGTATTTT.

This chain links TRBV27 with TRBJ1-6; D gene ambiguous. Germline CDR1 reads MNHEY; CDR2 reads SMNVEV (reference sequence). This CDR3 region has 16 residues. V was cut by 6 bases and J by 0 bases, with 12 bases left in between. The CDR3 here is CASSHPSRSYNSPLHF. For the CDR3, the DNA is TGTGCCAGCAGCCACCCGAGTCGCTCCTATAATTCACCCCTCCACTTT.

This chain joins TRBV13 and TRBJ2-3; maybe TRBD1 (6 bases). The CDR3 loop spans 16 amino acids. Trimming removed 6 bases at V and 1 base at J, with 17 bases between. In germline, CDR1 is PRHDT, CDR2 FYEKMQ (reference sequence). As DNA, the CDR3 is TGTGCCAGCAGTAATCAAGGACAGCCGGGCACAGATACGCAGTATTTT. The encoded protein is CASSNQGQPGTDTQYF.

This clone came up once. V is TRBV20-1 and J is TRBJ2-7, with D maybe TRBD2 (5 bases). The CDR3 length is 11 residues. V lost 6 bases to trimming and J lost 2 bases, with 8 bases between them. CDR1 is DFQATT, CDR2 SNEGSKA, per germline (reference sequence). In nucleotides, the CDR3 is TGCAGTGCCGGGGAGCCCTACGAGCAGTACTTC. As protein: CSAGEPYEQYF.

The DNA of the CDR3 is TGTGCCTGGAGCACGCAGGGTCCTGGGGCCAACGTCCTGACTTTC. Translated: CAWSTQGPGANVLTF. This chain connects TRBV30 to TRBJ2-6, with a weak D call TRBD1 (5 bases). The CDR3 is 15 amino acids. Per the germline V gene, CDR1 is GTSNPN and CDR2 is SVGIG (reference sequence). Deletions cut 3 bases from V and 2 bases from J, with 11 bases between.

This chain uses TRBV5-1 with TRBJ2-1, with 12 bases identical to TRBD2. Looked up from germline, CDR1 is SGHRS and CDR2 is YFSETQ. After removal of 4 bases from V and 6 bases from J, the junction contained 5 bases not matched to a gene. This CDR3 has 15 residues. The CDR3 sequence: CASSLLAGGVNEQFF. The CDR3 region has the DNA TGCGCCAGCAGCCTCCTAGCGGGAGGGGTCAATGAGCAGTTCTTC. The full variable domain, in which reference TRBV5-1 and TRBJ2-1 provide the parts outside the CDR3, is KAGVTQTPRYLIKTRGQQVTLSCSPISGHRSVSWYQQTPGQGLQFLFEYFSETQRNKGNFPGRFSGRQFSNSRSEMNVSTLELGDSALYLCASSLLAGGVNEQFFGPGTRLTVL.

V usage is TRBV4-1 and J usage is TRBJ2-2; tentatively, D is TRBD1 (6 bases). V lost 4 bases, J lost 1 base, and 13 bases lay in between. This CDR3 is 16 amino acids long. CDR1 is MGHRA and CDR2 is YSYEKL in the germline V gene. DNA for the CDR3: TGCGCCAGCAGCCTTGCTCCGGGACAGAACACCGGGGAGCTGTTTTTT. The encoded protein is CASSLAPGQNTGELFF.

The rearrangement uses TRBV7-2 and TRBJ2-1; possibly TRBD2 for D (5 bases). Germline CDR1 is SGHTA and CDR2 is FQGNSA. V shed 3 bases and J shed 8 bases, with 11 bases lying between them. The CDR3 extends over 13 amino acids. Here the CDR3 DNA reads TGTGCCAGCAGCTTGAGGGCCCGGCATGAGCAGTTCTTC. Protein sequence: CASSLRARHEQFF.